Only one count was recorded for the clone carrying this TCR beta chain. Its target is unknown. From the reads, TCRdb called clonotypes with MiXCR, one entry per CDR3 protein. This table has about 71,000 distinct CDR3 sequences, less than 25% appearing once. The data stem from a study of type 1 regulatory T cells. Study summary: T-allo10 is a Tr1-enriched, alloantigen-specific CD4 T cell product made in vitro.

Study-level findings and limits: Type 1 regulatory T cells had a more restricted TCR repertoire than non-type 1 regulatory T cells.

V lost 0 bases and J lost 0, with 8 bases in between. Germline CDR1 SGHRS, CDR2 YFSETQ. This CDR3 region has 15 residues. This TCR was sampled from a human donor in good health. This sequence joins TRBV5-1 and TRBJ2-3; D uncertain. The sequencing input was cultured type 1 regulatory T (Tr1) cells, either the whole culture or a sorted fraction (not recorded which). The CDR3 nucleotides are TGCGCCAGCAGCTTGGATGCACTTAGCACAGATACGCAGTATTTT. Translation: CASSLDALSTDTQYF.